Below, 17 T cell receptor beta chains from the same sample are listed, as sequenced in a study of blood T cell repertoires in COVID-19. Generated by immunoSEQ multiplex PCR, the TCRdb table keeps only in-frame clones and is missing some. The sample lists roughly 320,000 clones, roughly 86% occurring once. Sequenced sample: peripheral blood. These receptors originate from a woman younger than 45 with COVID-19, enrolled during active disease.

The chain recombines TRBV9 with TRBJ1-1; no firm D call. Per the germline V gene, CDR1 is SGDLS and CDR2 is YYNGEE. V was shortened by 3 bases and J by 10 bases, with 10 bases between the two germline ends. CDR3 size: 11 residues. As DNA, the CDR3 is TGTGCCAGCAGCGGACGGGGAGGAGCTTTCTTT. Protein: CASSGRGGAFF.

This chain connects TRBV5-1 to TRBJ1-2; D is unresolved. Looked up from germline, CDR1 is SGHRS and CDR2 is YFSETQ. Trimming shortened V by 4 bases and J by 2 bases, and 9 bases separated the two germline ends. CDR3 size: 13 residues. The CDR3 bases are TGCGCCAGCAGCCGTGAGGTCAACTATGGCTACACCTTC. This translates into CASSREVNYGYTF.

In this sample, this clone turned up once. The rearrangement uses TRBV7-9 and TRBJ1-3; D uncertain. From germline, CDR1 is SEHNR and CDR2 FQNEAQ (reference sequence). V lost 5 bases and J 4 bases, leaving 15 bases between the germline ends. This CDR3 spans 15 amino acids. In DNA form, the CDR3 reads TGTGCCAGCAGCCTGGGTCTAATCGGGGGAAACACCATATATTTT. Translation: CASSLGLIGGNTIYF.

This clone was detected only once. The chain links TRBV5-8 to TRBJ2-7, with D perhaps matching TRBD2 (6 bases). This CDR3 has 14 amino acids. V dropped 2 bases and J dropped 7 bases, with 16 bases sitting between them. Germline V lookup: CDR1 SGHTS, CDR2 YDEGEE. The CDR3 spells CASSFRAGRLEQYF. As DNA, the CDR3 is TGTGCCAGCAGCTTTAGGGCAGGGAGGCTGGAGCAGTACTTC.

The chain links TRBV30 to TRBJ1-1; D is undetermined. The CDR3 runs 13 residues. CDR1 and CDR2 (germline): GTSNPN, SVGIG (reference sequence). V dropped 8 bases and J dropped 0 bases, with 13 bases sitting between them. The CDR3 nucleotides are TGTGCCGGTTGGAGGCCGGTGAACACTGAAGCTTTCTTT. It specifies CAGWRPVNTEAFF.

The chain joins TRBV7-6 to TRBJ2-7, with a possible D match to TRBD2 (6 bases). Germline assignment: CDR1 SGHVS and CDR2 FNYEAQ. The CDR3 length is 15 residues. V lost 0 bases to trimming and J lost 3 bases, with 12 bases between them. CDR3 DNA: TGTGCCAGCAGCTTAGCCCCGGGGGAAGACTACGAGCAGTACTTC. Translated: CASSLAPGEDYEQYF. Together with reference TRBV7-6 and TRBJ2-7, the CDR3 gives the full variable domain: GAGVSQSPRYKVTKRGQDVALRCDPISGHVSLYWYRQALGQGPEFLTYFNYEAQQDKSGLPNDRFSAERPEGSISTLTIQRTEQRDSAMYRCASSLAPGEDYEQYFGPGTRLTVT.

This chain joins TRBV3-1 (or the pseudogene TRBV3-2) and TRBJ1-1; D gene unclear. V was shortened by 4 bases and J by 7 bases, with 7 bases between the two germline ends. The CDR3 totals 11 residues. In germline, CDR1 is LGHDT, CDR2 YNNKEL (reference sequence). CDR3 coding DNA: TGTGCCAGCAGCCGACTGGGTGAAGCTTTCTTT. Its protein product is CASSRLGEAFF.

This clone has only one observation. The CDR3 DNA sequence: TGTGCCAGCAGTTTGACTTCCCAATTACCCTACAATGAGCAGTTCTTC. Its translation is CASSLTSQLPYNEQFF. The chain joins TRBV6-2 or TRBV6-3 to TRBJ2-1, with D uncertain. The CDR3 is 16 amino acids. V lost 4 bases to trimming and J lost 2 bases, with 15 bases between them. The V gene's germline CDR1 is MNHEY and CDR2 SVGEGT.

CDR3 sequence reads: CASIATGTGNTIYF. CDR3 sequence (DNA): TGTGCCAGTATCGCGACAGGGACTGGAAACACCATATATTTT. This chain connects TRBV19 to TRBJ1-3, with 7 bases lining up with TRBD1. The CDR3 sequence is 14 residues long. CDR1 is LNHDA, CDR2 SQIVND, per germline (reference sequence). V trimming: 7 bases; J trimming: 2 bases; junction bases outside the gene matches: 5.

Comments on this clone: A much larger clone lies a single base off, so this may be a read error. The rearrangement uses TRBV2 and TRBJ1-1, with 7 positions matching TRBD1. The germline CDR1 and CDR2 sequences are SNHLY and FYNNEI. CDR3 length: 14 residues. V dropped 6 bases and J dropped 0; count of bases not matched to a gene: 4. The CDR3 sequence is CASRGQSMNTEAFF. CDR3 DNA sequence: TGTGCCAGCAGGGGACAGTCCATGAACACTGAAGCTTTCTTT.

The chain employs TRBV6-5 and TRBJ2-1; tentative D call: TRBD2 (7 bases). The length of the CDR3 is 12 residues. The germline V gene encodes CDR1 MNHEY and CDR2 SVGAGI. Between the trimmed V and J ends, which lost 6 bases and 10 bases, there was a span of 13 bases. CDR3 nucleotides: TGTGCCAGCAGGGCGGGGGCCGGGGAGCAGTTCTTC. Translating it yields CASRAGAGEQFF.

As concerns this clone: Within the sample, other DNA sequences also encode this same CDR3. This rearrangement joins TRBV5-1 to TRBJ2-2; the D gene is possibly TRBD1 (6 bases). This CDR3 is built from 15 residues. Germline V lookup: CDR1 SGHRS, CDR2 YFSETQ. V was shortened by 4 bases and J by 0 bases, with 10 bases between the two germline ends. The CDR3 is CASSLRTANTGELFF. In DNA form, the CDR3 reads TGCGCCAGCAGCCTACGGACAGCGAACACCGGGGAGCTGTTTTTT. Drawing the rest from reference TRBV5-1 and TRBJ2-2, the complete variable domain is KAGVTQTPRYLIKTRGQQVTLSCSPISGHRSVSWYQQTPGQGLQFLFEYFSETQRNKGNFPGRFSGRQFSNSRSEMNVSTLELGDSALYLCASSLRTANTGELFFGEGSRLTVL.

The rearrangement links TRBV11-2 to TRBJ1-4, with a possible D match to TRBD1 (6 bases). CDR3 length: 16 amino acids. The V and J ends lost 5 bases and 0 bases respectively, with 13 bases between them. Germline lookup yields CDR1 SGHAT and CDR2 FQNNGV. DNA for the CDR3: TGTGCCAGCAGCCGACAGGCTGGTACAACTAATGAAAAACTGTTTTTT. Its protein is CASSRQAGTTNEKLFF. Based on the CDR3 plus reference TRBV11-2 and TRBJ1-4, the full variable domain is EAGVAQSPRYKIIEKRQSVAFWCNPISGHATLYWYQQILGQGPKLLIQFQNNGVVDDSQLPKDRFSAERLKGVDSTLKIQPAKLEDSAVYLCASSRQAGTTNEKLFFGSGTQLSVL.

This clone was picked up one time. The chain employs TRBV18 and TRBJ1-5, with 8 bases matching TRBD1. J was trimmed by 1 base and V by 5 bases; bases with no gene match: 10. The CDR3 spans 17 residues. Germline values: CDR1 KGHSH, CDR2 LQKENI. CDR3 in amino acids: CASSSLGQAGSNQPQHF. CDR3 DNA sequence: TGTGCCAGCTCAAGTTTGGGACAGGCGGGAAGCAATCAGCCCCAGCATTTT.

The chain joins TRBV28 to TRBJ1-6, with TRBD1 matching over 7 bases. Trimming at V came to 4 bases and at J to 5 bases, leaving 5 bases not matched to a gene. The CDR3 loop spans 15 amino acids. CDR1 is MDHEN, CDR2 SYDVKM, per germline. CDR3 in amino acids: CASSYYRGDNSPLHF. The CDR3 DNA sequence: TGTGCCAGCAGTTACTACAGGGGAGATAATTCACCCCTCCACTTT.

This clone was picked up one time. The chain carries TRBV19 and TRBJ1-1; a possible D gene is TRBD1 (6 bases). CDR1 LNHDA and CDR2 SQIVND come from the germline V gene (reference sequence). This CDR3 has 15 amino acids. V was shortened by 3 bases and J by 0 bases, with 11 bases between the two germline ends. The CDR3 is CASSMGTSLNTEAFF. CDR3 sequence (DNA): TGTGCCAGTAGTATGGGGACAAGTCTGAACACTGAAGCTTTCTTT. Variable domain in full (rest from reference TRBV19 and TRBJ1-1): DGGITQSPKYLFRKEGQNVTLSCEQNLNHDAMYWYRQDPGQGLRLIYYSQIVNDFQKGDIAEGYSVSREKKESFPLTVTSAQKNPTAFYLCASSMGTSLNTEAFFGQGTRLTVV.

The chain is built from TRBV6-5 and TRBJ1-2; a possible D gene is TRBD1 (6 bases). The V gene's germline CDR1 is MNHEY and CDR2 SVGAGI. The CDR3 length is 14 residues. V was shortened by 6 bases and J by 6 bases, with 17 bases between the two germline ends. This CDR3 reads CASSQGSRVDGYTF. The CDR3 nucleotides read TGTGCCAGCAGCCAGGGGAGCAGGGTCGATGGCTACACCTTC.